Listed here are 11 T cell receptor beta chains from one sample, sequenced in a study of blood T cell repertoires in COVID-19. Libraries were prepared by immunoSEQ multiplex PCR; TCRdb keeps only in-frame clonotypes and omits some of them. Here the sample spans 250,000 to 300,000 clones, roughly 77% being singletons. Sequences were obtained from peripheral blood. The receptor source for this set is a woman older than 75 with acute or convalescent COVID-19.

The rearrangement links TRBV15 to TRBJ1-2; no clear D gene. This CDR3 has 17 amino acids. The ends were cut back, 0 bases at V and 4 bases at J, with 18 bases in the middle. Looked up from germline, CDR1 is LNHNV and CDR2 is YYDKDF (reference sequence). The CDR3 DNA reads TGTGCCACCAGCAGAGACGGGATTAGGTCTACTTCCTATGGCTACACCTTC. Its protein product is CATSRDGIRSTSYGYTF.

The chain couples TRBV2 to TRBJ2-4; tentative D call: TRBD2 (6 bases). Looked up from germline, CDR1 is SNHLY and CDR2 is FYNNEI. Trimming stripped 4 bases from V and 0 bases from J, with 10 bases between. This CDR3 region has 15 residues. The CDR3 nucleotides read TGTGCCAGCAGTGCCCCGGGACTAGCCAAAAACATTCAGTACTTC. Its protein product is CASSAPGLAKNIQYF.

The chain combines TRBV5-6 with TRBJ2-3; TRBD1 matches 7 bases. The germline V gene encodes CDR1 SGHDT and CDR2 YYEEEE. The CDR3 totals 17 residues. J lost 1 base, V lost 4 bases, and 12 bases had no gene match. In DNA form, the CDR3 reads TGTGCCAGCAGCCCACGCTGGACAGGATGGGGCACAGATACGCAGTATTTT. Protein product: CASSPRWTGWGTDTQYF.

This chain connects TRBV7-3 to TRBJ2-5, with 7 bases that match TRBD1. Germline V lookup: CDR1 SGHTA, CDR2 FQGTGA. Trimming cost V 5 bases and J 7 bases; bases outside gene matches: 7. The CDR3 contains 13 residues. The CDR3, as DNA: TGTGCCAGCAGCCCCCACGCAGGGGGGACCCAGTACTTC. Its protein product is CASSPHAGGTQYF.

This clone was observed a handful of times. The chain links TRBV19 to TRBJ2-7; tentative D call: TRBD1 (6 bases). Germline-derived CDR1 and CDR2 are LNHDA and SQIVND (reference sequence). V was shortened by 9 bases and J by 3 bases, with 24 bases between the two germline ends. CDR3 length: 16 amino acids. The CDR3 here is CASALLITGHIYEQYF. CDR3 sequence (DNA): TGTGCCAGCGCACTATTAATAACGGGACATATCTACGAGCAGTACTTC.

CDR3 residues: CASSSRPGNTEAFF. CDR3 in DNA: TGTGCCAGCAGTTCCCGCCCAGGGAACACTGAAGCTTTCTTT. The chain employs TRBV6-5 and TRBJ1-1; D gene unclear. CDR3 length equals 14 residues. CDR1 is MNHEY and CDR2 is SVGAGI in the germline V gene. With 4 bases removed from V and 1 base from J, the gap between germline ends came to 10 bases.

This chain joins TRBV10-3 and TRBJ2-2, with 9 positions matching TRBD1. The germline gives CDR1 ENHRY, CDR2 SYGVKD. This CDR3 contains 16 residues. Germline trimming cut 4 bases from V and 1 base from J; bases unmatched to any gene: 4. DNA of the CDR3: TGTGCCATCAGTGTCCGACAGGGGGGGAACACCGGGGAGCTGTTTTTT. Translation: CAISVRQGGNTGELFF.

The chain carries TRBV30 and TRBJ1-1; 7 bases align to TRBD1. Trimming removed 2 bases from V and 9 bases from J; junction bases left unmatched: 12. The length of the CDR3 is 14 residues. Germline V gene sequence: CDR1 GTSNPN, CDR2 SVGIG (reference sequence). The CDR3 nucleotides read TGTGCCTGGAGTCTGGACAGGACCGCATTGAAAGCTTTCTTT. Amino acids: CAWSLDRTALKAFF.

CDR3 DNA: TGTGCCAGCAACTTTCAGGGGGGCTCCTATAATTCACCCCTCCACTTT. Translation: CASNFQGGSYNSPLHF. V is TRBV2 and J is TRBJ1-6; 7 bases are shared with TRBD1. With V trimmed by 7 bases and J by 0 bases, 6 bases remained unmatched. CDR3 length equals 16 residues. From germline, CDR1 is SNHLY and CDR2 FYNNEI.

The rearrangement joins TRBV28 to TRBJ2-3, with 8 bases matching TRBD2. The V gene end was trimmed by 8 bases and the J gene end by 2 bases; junction bases not matched to a gene: 9. CDR3 size: 15 residues. Per germline, CDR1 MDHEN and CDR2 SYDVKM. The CDR3 DNA is TGTGCCAGCGGCCTCGGGAGGGCGGACACAGATACGCAGTATTTT. This gives the protein CASGLGRADTDTQYF.

This clone was counted a few times. J is TRBJ2-1 and V is TRBV7-8, with 9 bases identical to TRBD1. V shed 2 bases and J 4 bases; nucleotides not matched to a gene: 6. The CDR3 contains 16 residues. Looked up from germline, CDR1 is SGHVS and CDR2 is FQNEAQ. The DNA of the CDR3 is TGTGCCAGCAGCTTATGGGGGGGACAGGGTTACAATGAGCAGTTCTTC. It encodes CASSLWGGQGYNEQFF.